The text below deals with one T cell receptor beta chain. No antigen is known for it. The table came from immunoSEQ multiplex PCR; TCRdb's copy has only in-frame clones and leaves some out. The table lists about 79,000 clones, approximately 84% of them singletons. With V trimmed by 5 bases and J by 2 bases, 15 bases remained unmatched. The CDR3 sequence is 19 residues long. Per germline, CDR1 PRHDT and CDR2 FYEKMQ (reference sequence). The data derive from a study of T cells in localized non-small cell lung cancer. Whole-study results and caveats: Adjacent lung was found to contain a median approximately 50 of the top 100 tumor clones.

Material: peripheral blood, obtained before any cancer treatment. This chain links TRBV13 with TRBJ2-7; TRBD2 matches 13 bases. This sequence originates from a female donor of 60 years or more with stage I lung adenocarcinoma. CDR3 DNA sequence: TGTGCCAGCAGCGCGACACCGGGACTAGCGGGGACGGGGGCCTACGAGCAGTACTTC. Amino acid sequence: CASSATPGLAGTGAYEQYF.